The next 18 T cell receptor beta chains were all read from a single sample in a study of shared T cell receptors in the human thymus. Here immunoSEQ multiplex PCR was the method, and the copy in TCRdb shows in-frame clones only, minus some. Here the sample spans 550,000 to 800,000 clones, approximately 83% being singletons. These same data were also listed under a study on human thymus T cells.

Material: thymocytes. These receptors came from a girl under three years old with a congenital heart defect.

This sequence joins TRBV5-1 and TRBJ1-1; D possibly corresponds to TRBD1 (5 bases). Germline loops: CDR1 SGHRS, CDR2 YFSETQ. V lost 4 bases to trimming and J lost 0 bases, with 19 bases between them. The CDR3 covers 17 residues. For the CDR3, the DNA is TGCGCCAGCAGCCGACGTCTGGGGCCGGCCTTGAACACTGAAGCTTTCTTT. Residues: CASSRRLGPALNTEAFF.

This chain joins TRBV7-2 and TRBJ2-2; D not certain. CDR3 length: 16 amino acids. Trimming removed 1 base from V and 4 bases from J, with 13 bases in between. Germline CDR1 reads SGHTA; CDR2 reads FQGNSA. The CDR3 sequence is CASSLDGVSRTGELFF. The CDR3, as DNA: TGTGCCAGCAGCTTAGACGGAGTCTCGCGCACCGGGGAGCTGTTTTTT.

The V call is TRBV14, the J call TRBJ1-1; D perhaps matches TRBD1 (5 bases). The CDR3 has 16 amino acids. The ends were cut back, 0 bases at V and 6 bases at J, with 17 bases in the middle. CDR1 and CDR2 from the germline V gene are SGHDN and FVKESK. Written as DNA, the CDR3 is TGTGCCAGCAGCCAAGAGGGGGGTGCCCGGTTCGCTGAAGCTTTCTTT. Translation gives CASSQEGGARFAEAFF.

V gene TRBV5-6 combines with J gene TRBJ1-5; D gene uncertain. V was trimmed by 0 bases and J by 9 bases, leaving 10 bases between them. The CDR3 is 13 residues long. Germline CDR1 is SGHDT and CDR2 is YYEEEE. The CDR3 sequence: CASSLALERPQHF. The CDR3 DNA sequence: TGTGCCAGCAGCTTGGCCTTGGAGCGGCCCCAGCATTTT.

The chain has TRBV11-2 and TRBJ1-5, with D maybe TRBD1 (5 bases). Between the trimmed V and J ends, which lost 1 base and 1 base, there was a span of 14 bases. The CDR3 is 17 residues long. The germline gives CDR1 SGHAT, CDR2 FQNNGV. The CDR3 sequence is CASSLAKGHRSNQPQHF. Here the CDR3 DNA reads TGTGCCAGCAGCTTAGCAAAGGGGCACAGGAGCAATCAGCCCCAGCATTTT.

The genes are TRBV7-9 and TRBJ1-2; the match to TRBD1 covers 7 bases. Trimming at V came to 5 bases and at J to 0 bases, leaving 15 bases not matched to a gene. The CDR3 has 18 residues. Germline CDR1 and CDR2: SEHNR and FQNEAQ (reference sequence). Here the CDR3 reads CASSQTPQGILANYGYTF. In DNA form, the CDR3 reads TGTGCCAGCAGCCAGACACCACAGGGGATACTAGCTAACTATGGCTACACCTTC.

This chain joins TRBV9 and TRBJ2-5; 13 bases line up with TRBD2. V lost 3 bases to trimming and J lost 3 bases; unmatched junction nucleotides: 5. Germline V gene lookup returns CDR1 SGDLS and CDR2 YYNGEE. This CDR3 has 16 residues. CDR3 DNA: TGTGCCAGCAGCGCCCAACTAGCGGGGGGGGAAGAGACCCAGTACTTC. Its translation: CASSAQLAGGEETQYF.

V usage is TRBV4-1 and J usage is TRBJ1-4; D unclear. CDR1 MGHRA and CDR2 YSYEKL come from the germline V gene. The V and J ends lost 5 bases and 8 bases respectively, with 15 bases between them. CDR3 length: 14 amino acids. CDR3 residues: CASSASGGNEKLFF. In nucleotides, the CDR3 is TGCGCCAGCAGCGCCAGTGGAGGGAACGAAAAACTGTTTTTT.

In this sample, this clone turned up once. Sequence at one end of the junction differs from germline and may be a read error. In the same sample, other DNA sequences code for this CDR3. J is TRBJ2-7 and V is TRBV6-1, with 8 bases lining up with TRBD1. Germline CDR1 reads MNHNS; CDR2 reads SASEGT. The CDR3 is 15 amino acids. CDR3 in amino acids: CASSKMTGESYEQYF. CDR3 DNA: TGTGCCAGCAGCAAAATGACAGGGGAGTCCTACGAGCAGTACTTT.

CDR3 in amino acids: CASSYSHPNSPLHF. The CDR3 nucleotides are TGTGCCAGCAGTTACTCACACCCGAATTCACCCCTCCACTTT. The V call is TRBV6-6, the J call TRBJ1-6; D gene uncertain. Trimming left V 0 bases short and J 7 bases short, with 7 bases between. CDR1 is MNHNY and CDR2 is SVGAGI in the germline V gene (reference sequence). There are 14 residues in the CDR3.

V and J are TRBV2 and TRBJ1-5, with a tentative D call TRBD1 (5 bases). V was pared by 2 bases and J by 1 base, with 15 bases between. Germline values: CDR1 SNHLY, CDR2 FYNNEI. This CDR3 spans 17 amino acids. The CDR3, as DNA: TGTGCCAGCAGTGAATTAGGAGGGGACGGAAGCAATCAGCCCCAGCATTTT. Protein product: CASSELGGDGSNQPQHF.

This clone has only one observation. This rearrangement joins TRBV27 to TRBJ1-1, with 10 nucleotides matching TRBD1. V was clipped by 5 bases and J by 4 bases; unmatched bases: 4. There are 14 residues in the CDR3. Germline values: CDR1 MNHEY, CDR2 SMNVEV (reference sequence). The CDR3 bases are TGTGCCAGCAGTCGTTGGACAGGGGGCACTGAAGCTTTCTTT. Its protein is CASSRWTGGTEAFF.

V and J are TRBV23-1 and TRBJ2-5; D remains ambiguous. TRBV23-1 is recorded as an ORF, its role being uncertain. V lost 3 bases and J lost 0, with 11 bases in between. CDR3 length: 15 amino acids. Here the CDR3 reads CASSQEQKNQETQYF. In DNA, the CDR3 is TGCGCCAGCAGTCAGGAGCAGAAGAACCAAGAGACCCAGTACTTC.

J is TRBJ2-3 and V is TRBV9, with TRBD2 identical over 9 bases. Germline lookup yields CDR1 SGDLS and CDR2 YYNGEE. This CDR3 is 19 amino acids long. The trim removed 2 bases at V and 5 bases at J, leaving 18 bases unmatched. CDR3 DNA sequence: TGTGCCAGCAGCGTGGCCCCAAAGGAGCGGGGGGTTTGGGGAGATACGCAGTATTTT. Translated, it gives CASSVAPKERGVWGDTQYF.

The chain has TRBV27 and TRBJ2-2; tentatively, D is TRBD2 (7 bases). The V end was cut by 8 bases, the J end by 3 bases, with 25 bases between. The CDR3 is made up of 18 amino acids. CDR1 is MNHEY and CDR2 is SMNVEV in the germline V gene (reference sequence). The CDR3 reads CASGVRGGASVHTGELFF. The CDR3 DNA sequence: TGTGCCAGCGGGGTTCGAGGGGGGGCTAGCGTTCACACCGGGGAGCTGTTTTTT.

This clone was seen a single time. Other nucleotide sequences in the sample specify the same CDR3. The chain couples TRBV14 to TRBJ1-6; D is ambiguous. V gave up 0 bases and J gave up 7 bases, with 13 bases separating them. Germline V gives CDR1 SGHDN, CDR2 FVKESK. The CDR3 consists of 16 residues. The CDR3 region has the DNA TGTGCCAGCAGCCAAGACTGGAACCAAGCGAATTCACCCCTCCACTTT. It encodes CASSQDWNQANSPLHF.

The chain has TRBV7-6 and TRBJ2-7; D uncertain. Germline V gene sequence: CDR1 SGHVS, CDR2 FNYEAQ. This CDR3 is built from 15 residues. Trimming left V 3 bases short and J 3 bases short, with 15 bases between. CDR3 loop: CASSFGALRNYEQYF. The CDR3 bases are TGTGCCAGCAGCTTCGGTGCCCTCCGAAACTACGAGCAGTACTTC.

The table lists this clone with a few counts. The rearrangement links TRBV28 to TRBJ1-3; tentatively, D is TRBD1 (6 bases). CDR3 length equals 15 residues. V lost 5 bases and J 1 base, leaving 12 bases between the germline ends. Germline values: CDR1 MDHEN, CDR2 SYDVKM. The CDR3 reads CASSPAGASGNTIYF. As DNA, the CDR3 is TGTGCCAGCAGTCCGGCAGGGGCTTCTGGAAACACCATATATTTT.